The 18 T cell receptor beta chains below were found in one sample sequenced in a study of T-cell reconstitution after alpha-beta-depleted transplantation in children. Unique molecular identifiers were used in preparing the TCRbeta library. TCRdb ran MiXCR on the PCR reads and lists one entry per CDR3 protein. The sample holds 500,000 to 750,000 distinct CDR3 sequences; 25% to 30% are singletons and the top ten take under 45%. The specimen was PBMCs, collected before TCRalphabeta/CD19-depleted stem cell transplant. All receptors come from a boy under two years old with Wiskott-Aldrich syndrome, due to receive a stem cell transplant.

This clonotype was found a few times. This sequence joins TRBV3-1 and TRBJ2-5; possibly TRBD1 for D (6 bases). V dropped 4 bases and J dropped 4 bases, with 13 bases sitting between them. Germline CDR1 is LGHDT and CDR2 is YNNKEL (reference sequence). The CDR3 spans 14 residues. CDR3 region: CASSLFQGRETQYF. Here the CDR3 DNA reads TGTGCCAGCAGCCTTTTTCAGGGGCGAGAGACCCAGTACTTC.

This clonotype was detected a few times. The J gene is TRBJ2-7, the V gene TRBV5-4; TRBD1 is a possible D gene (5 bases). Germline V gives CDR1 SGHNT, CDR2 YYREEE (reference sequence). The CDR3 runs to 14 residues. Trimming shortened V by 4 bases and J by 0 bases, and 11 bases separated the two germline ends. The chain's CDR3 is CASSTDRASYEQYF. CDR3 coding DNA: TGTGCCAGCAGCACCGACAGAGCCTCCTACGAGCAGTACTTC.

The chain joins TRBV27 to TRBJ2-1; TRBD2 matches at 10 bases. Germline V gene data show CDR1 as MNHEY and CDR2 as SMNVEV (reference sequence). Trimming at V came to 5 bases and at J to 5 bases, leaving 6 bases not matched to a gene. The CDR3 is 15 amino acids. The CDR3 bases are TGTGCCAGCAGTCGTGGACTAGCGGTTAACAATGAGCAGTTCTTC. Encoded protein: CASSRGLAVNNEQFF.

This clonotype was counted only a few times. This chain joins TRBV29-1 and TRBJ2-3, with 8 bases lining up with TRBD2. The V and J ends lost 7 bases and 1 base, in that order; junction bases with no gene match: 10. The CDR3 contains 15 residues. Germline V gives CDR1 SQVTM, CDR2 ANQGSEA. The CDR3 DNA is TGCAGCGGCACTAGCGGAGGCGGGGGCACAGATACGCAGTATTTT. Translating gives CSGTSGGGGTDTQYF.

The chain recombines TRBV20-1 with TRBJ1-5, with D uncertain. Germline-derived CDR1 and CDR2 are DFQATT and SNEGSKA (reference sequence). The length of the CDR3 is 14 residues. The ends were cut back, 3 bases at V and 1 base at J, with 10 bases in the middle. CDR3 sequence reads: CSARAAMSNQPQHF. CDR3 in DNA: TGCAGTGCTAGGGCGGCCATGAGCAATCAGCCCCAGCATTTT.

The chain joins TRBV5-1 to TRBJ2-1; TRBD2 aligns across 10 bases. Germline loops: CDR1 SGHRS, CDR2 YFSETQ. This CDR3 is built from 15 residues. The junction had 3 bases not matched to a gene; V was cut back by 0 bases and J by 6 bases. CDR3 sequence reads: CASSLATSGTNEQFF. The CDR3 DNA follows: TGCGCCAGCAGCTTGGCCACTAGCGGGACCAATGAGCAGTTCTTC. Looking up the rest from reference TRBV5-1 and TRBJ2-1 gives the full variable domain: KAGVTQTPRYLIKTRGQQVTLSCSPISGHRSVSWYQQTPGQGLQFLFEYFSETQRNKGNFPGRFSGRQFSNSRSEMNVSTLELGDSALYLCASSLATSGTNEQFFGPGTRLTVL.

This clonotype was seen a few times. The rearrangement links TRBV12-3 or TRBV12-4 to TRBJ2-1; no firm D call. The CDR3 extends over 14 amino acids. The germline V and J ends were trimmed by 1 base and 6 bases, with 10 bases remaining between them. The CDR3 DNA sequence: TGTGCCAGCAGTTTAGGCCCTGGCTGCAATGAGCAGTTCTTC. It translates to CASSLGPGCNEQFF.

This clonotype has a handful of counts. V and J are TRBV2 and TRBJ2-7; 11 nucleotides agree with TRBD2. Germline CDR1 and CDR2: SNHLY and FYNNEI. Trimming at V came to 6 bases and at J to 5 bases, leaving 6 bases not matched to a gene. The CDR3 is 14 amino acids. CDR3 region: CASRETSGSHEQYF. In nucleotides, the CDR3 is TGTGCCAGCAGGGAAACTAGCGGGAGCCACGAGCAGTACTTC.

This clonotype was counted a few times. The chain employs TRBV6-6 and TRBJ2-5, with D tentatively TRBD1 (5 bases). CDR1 is MNHNY, CDR2 SVGAGI, per germline (reference sequence). The CDR3 sequence is 12 residues long. V was clipped by 4 bases and J by 3 bases, with 6 bases between them. CDR3 DNA sequence: TGTGCCAGCAGTTCCAGGGAAGAGACCCAGTACTTC. Translation: CASSSREETQYF.

There are a few counts of this clonotype. V is TRBV5-1 and J is TRBJ2-1; D unclear. Germline CDR1 is SGHRS and CDR2 is YFSETQ. The CDR3 length is 14 residues. V gave up 1 base and J gave up 5 bases, with 10 bases separating them. Here the CDR3 reads CASSLYRANNEQFF. The CDR3 nucleotides read TGCGCCAGCAGCTTGTATCGGGCAAACAATGAGCAGTTCTTC.

This clonotype turned up a few times. The V gene is TRBV15, the J gene TRBJ2-7; possibly TRBD1 or TRBD2 for D (5 bases each). This CDR3 has 14 amino acids. CDR1 and CDR2 (germline): LNHNV, YYDKDF (reference sequence). Between the trimmed V and J ends, which lost 0 bases and 7 bases, there was a span of 13 bases. CDR3 DNA: TGTGCCACCAGCAGAGATTTGAGGGGCTGGGAGCAGTACTTC. Its protein is CATSRDLRGWEQYF.

This chain joins TRBV12-3 or TRBV12-4 and TRBJ2-3; 8 positions match TRBD1. Trimming cost V 7 bases and J 2 bases; bases outside gene matches: 5. CDR3 length: 14 residues. CDR3 in DNA: TGTGCCAGCACCAGGACAGGGCCCACAGATACGCAGTATTTT. Translated, it gives CASTRTGPTDTQYF.

The V gene is TRBV10-2, the J gene TRBJ2-1; 11 positions agree with TRBD1. Germline V gene sequence: CDR1 WSHSY, CDR2 SAAADI. The CDR3 has 16 amino acids. Unmatched junction bases numbered 8, after V lost 6 bases and J lost 4 bases. This CDR3 reads CASRRWTGGSYNEQFF. The CDR3 coding sequence is TGCGCCAGCAGGCGATGGACAGGGGGCTCATACAATGAGCAGTTCTTC.

This clonotype was seen a few times. The rearrangement links TRBV20-1 to TRBJ1-3; D ambiguous. The CDR3 loop spans 12 amino acids. V was trimmed by 1 base and J by 7 bases, leaving 8 bases between them. Germline CDR1 is DFQATT and CDR2 is SNEGSKA (reference sequence). CDR3 DNA sequence: TGCAGTGCTAGAGGTTTCGGGAACACCATATATTTT. Protein sequence: CSARGFGNTIYF.

A few counts support this clonotype. The chain uses TRBV5-1 and TRBJ2-3, with 13 positions matching TRBD2. The CDR3 length is 16 residues. The J segment lost 3 bases and the V segment lost 3 bases, leaving 4 bases of the junction unmatched. The germline CDR1 and CDR2 sequences are SGHRS and YFSETQ. For the CDR3, the DNA is TGCGCCAGCAGCTCAGGGACTAGCGGGATGACAGATACGCAGTATTTT. This gives the protein CASSSGTSGMTDTQYF.

This clonotype was seen only a few times. The chain is built from TRBV14 and TRBJ2-1, with 7 bases that match TRBD2. J lost 12 bases, V lost 0 bases, and 11 bases had no gene match. Per germline, CDR1 SGHDN and CDR2 FVKESK. The CDR3 extends over 15 amino acids. CDR3 loop: CASSQDQRGLYRQFF. CDR3 DNA sequence: TGTGCCAGCAGCCAAGACCAGCGGGGCCTTTATAGGCAGTTCTTC. Based on the CDR3 plus reference TRBV14 and TRBJ2-1, the full variable domain is EAGVTQFPSHSVIEKGQTVTLRCDPISGHDNLYWYRRVMGKEIKFLLHFVKESKQDESGMPNNRFLAERTGGTYSTLKVQPAELEDSGVYFCASSQDQRGLYRQFFGPGTRLTVL.

The chain links TRBV20-1 to TRBJ2-7; D call uncertain. Germline CDR1 is DFQATT and CDR2 is SNEGSKA (reference sequence). The CDR3 is made up of 13 amino acids. The ends were cut back, 6 bases at V and 5 bases at J, with 17 bases in the middle. The CDR3 coding sequence is TGCAGTGCAAAGCCCCCACCTAGAAACGAGCAGTACTTC. This sequence encodes CSAKPPPRNEQYF.

This clonotype was recorded a few times. V usage is TRBV5-6 and J usage is TRBJ1-2; D is perhaps TRBD1 (6 bases). V was shortened by 7 bases and J by 3 bases, with 13 bases between the two germline ends. Per the germline V gene, CDR1 is SGHDT and CDR2 is YYEEEE. The CDR3 consists of 13 residues. CDR3 nucleotide sequence: TGTGCCAGCCGCAGGGGAATGGACTATGGCTACACCTTC. This translates into CASRRGMDYGYTF.